A single sample is the source of the 20 T cell receptor beta chains below, sequenced in a study of long-term antiretroviral therapy in people with HIV. An immunoSEQ assay, version v3.0, was performed at survey level. Data came from immunoSEQ multiplex PCR; TCRdb stores just in-frame clones and leaves some out. This table holds approximately 17,000 clones, roughly 90% found once. Sequences were derived from unsorted PBMCs, sampled 0.6 years after starting antiretroviral therapy. The origin of the receptors is a woman in her thirties or forties with HIV.

As DNA, the CDR3 is TGTGCCAGCAGCTTAATTGGGGCGGGGGGGCCAGAGACCCAGTACTTC. The encoded protein is CASSLIGAGGPETQYF. The chain has TRBV7-9 and TRBJ2-5; 9 bases are shared with TRBD2. The CDR3 runs to 16 residues. J lost 4 bases, V lost 2 bases, and 8 bases had no gene match. The germline V gene has CDR1 SEHNR and CDR2 FQNEAQ (reference sequence).

The genes are TRBV2 and TRBJ1-6; D gene uncertain. Germline V gene lookup returns CDR1 SNHLY and CDR2 FYNNEI. With 8 bases removed from V and 7 bases from J, the gap between germline ends came to 18 bases. The CDR3 is 15 amino acids. CDR3 sequence: CASVAELGSNSPLHF. CDR3 nucleotide sequence: TGTGCCAGCGTTGCGGAGCTGGGGTCAAATTCACCCCTCCACTTT.

The rearrangement joins TRBV5-5 to TRBJ2-5, with D perhaps TRBD1 (6 bases). The CDR3 length is 14 residues. Trimming took 4 bases from V and 7 from J, leaving 17 bases between them. The germline CDR1 and CDR2 sequences are SGHKS and YYEKEE (reference sequence). CDR3 protein: CASSALRGPGTQYF. The CDR3 DNA reads as TGTGCCAGCAGCGCACTCAGGGGCCCCGGGACCCAGTACTTC.

J is TRBJ2-3 and V is TRBV11-3; the match to TRBD2 covers 14 bases. CDR1 and CDR2 (germline): SGHNT, YENEEA. The V segment lost 3 bases and the J segment 9 bases; nucleotides outside the gene matches: 11. The CDR3 covers 17 residues. The CDR3 loop is CASSFLGLAGDEGTQYF. The DNA for the CDR3 is TGTGCCAGCAGCTTTTTGGGACTAGCGGGGGACGAAGGAACGCAGTATTTT.

The rearrangement links TRBV19 to TRBJ2-7; D is uncertain. V lost 5 bases and J 1 base, leaving 9 bases between the germline ends. This CDR3 spans 13 amino acids. Germline values: CDR1 LNHDA, CDR2 SQIVND (reference sequence). The CDR3 DNA reads as TGTGCCAGTAGTTCCGGTAGGTCCTACGAGCAGTACTTC. It yields the protein CASSSGRSYEQYF.

The chain has TRBV5-5 and TRBJ1-2, with 9 bases identical to TRBD1. CDR1 is SGHKS and CDR2 is YYEKEE in the germline V gene (reference sequence). CDR3 length: 16 residues. The trim removed 0 bases at V and 2 bases at J, leaving 5 bases unmatched. The CDR3: CASSLAPGQGNYGYTF. The CDR3 nucleotides are TGTGCCAGCAGCTTGGCCCCGGGACAGGGAAACTATGGCTACACCTTC. Complete variable domain (other parts from reference TRBV5-5 and TRBJ1-2): DAGVTQSPTHLIKTRGQQVTLRCSPISGHKSVSWYQQVLGQGPQFIFQYYEKEERGRGNFPDRFSARQFPNYSSELNVNALLLGDSALYLCASSLAPGQGNYGYTFGSGTRLTVV.

This chain links TRBV30 with TRBJ1-6; TRBD1 agrees at 7 bases. V shed 0 bases, J shed 9 bases, and the junction held 8 bases outside the gene matches. The CDR3 spans 15 residues. The germline V gene has CDR1 GTSNPN and CDR2 SVGIG (reference sequence). The CDR3 region is CAWSVSRQGGSPLHF. The CDR3 region has the DNA TGTGCCTGGAGTGTATCCAGACAGGGTGGTTCACCCCTCCACTTT.

The genes are TRBV18 and TRBJ1-1; TRBD1 is a possible D gene (6 bases). Trimming stripped 2 bases from V and 2 bases from J, with 9 bases between. The length of the CDR3 is 14 residues. Germline assignment: CDR1 KGHSH and CDR2 LQKENI. DNA of the CDR3: TGTGCCAGCTCACCAGAGGGGGGCAACACTGAAGCTTTCTTT. As protein: CASSPEGGNTEAFF.

The chain combines TRBV25-1 with TRBJ2-1, with TRBD2 matching over 13 bases. Germline trimming cut 4 bases from V and 9 bases from J; bases unmatched to any gene: 3. The CDR3 consists of 14 residues. Per the germline V gene, CDR1 is MGHDK and CDR2 is SYGVNS. The DNA for the CDR3 is TGTGCCAGCAGTGCAAGACTAGCGGGGGGTGAGCAGTTCTTC. This gives the protein CASSARLAGGEQFF.

The genes are TRBV7-8 and TRBJ1-4; D may be TRBD1 (6 bases). The CDR3 loop spans 15 amino acids. The germline V gene has CDR1 SGHVS and CDR2 FQNEAQ. Trimming stripped 6 bases from V and 0 bases from J, with 11 bases between. The CDR3 DNA is TGTGCCAGCAGGCAAAGGACAGCAACTAATGAAAAACTGTTTTTT. Encoded protein: CASRQRTATNEKLFF.

V and J are TRBV30 and TRBJ1-1; unclear D gene. This CDR3 is 13 amino acids long. Germline values: CDR1 GTSNPN, CDR2 SVGIG (reference sequence). V lost 2 bases and J lost 1, with 8 bases in between. The CDR3 DNA sequence: TGTGCCTGGAGTTTCCAGGAGAACACTGAAGCTTTCTTT. Residues: CAWSFQENTEAFF.

This chain links TRBV7-9 with TRBJ2-1; D is unresolved. The germline CDR1 and CDR2 sequences are SEHNR and FQNEAQ (reference sequence). The V and J ends lost 6 bases and 8 bases respectively, with 8 bases between them. The CDR3 has 11 residues. CDR3 DNA sequence: TGTGCCAGCAGTTCCACGGATGAGCAGTTCTTC. Amino acids: CASSSTDEQFF.

This rearrangement joins TRBV18 to TRBJ1-3; D is unresolved. The CDR3 sequence is 12 residues long. CDR1 KGHSH and CDR2 LQKENI come from the germline V gene. Trimming cost V 6 bases and J 8 bases, with 11 bases left between them. The CDR3 sequence is CASSMDVDTIYF. In DNA form, the CDR3 reads TGTGCCAGCTCGATGGACGTGGACACCATATATTTT.

The CDR3 coding sequence is TGTGCCAGCTCACCAACAAGCGGGGGGGCCGACACCGGGGAGCTGTTTTTT. Amino acids: CASSPTSGGADTGELFF. V usage is TRBV18 and J usage is TRBJ2-2; 10 nucleotides line up with TRBD2. With V trimmed by 2 bases and J by 3 bases, 6 bases remained unmatched. The CDR3 length is 17 residues. Germline assignment: CDR1 KGHSH and CDR2 LQKENI.

The rearrangement joins TRBV6-5 to TRBJ1-2; D unclear. CDR3 length: 12 amino acids. Trimming cost V 6 bases and J 8 bases, with 13 bases left between them. CDR1 MNHEY and CDR2 SVGAGI come from the germline V gene. CDR3 DNA sequence: TGTGCCAGCAGAGGTGGCGGTGGGGGCTACACCTTC. Protein product: CASRGGGGGYTF.

V usage is TRBV19 and J usage is TRBJ2-7; 10 nucleotides match TRBD1. J lost 2 bases, V lost 3 bases, and 4 bases had no gene match. The germline V gene has CDR1 LNHDA and CDR2 SQIVND (reference sequence). The CDR3 totals 15 residues. CDR3 loop: CASSIRDRGPYEQYF. CDR3 coding DNA: TGTGCCAGTAGTATCCGGGACAGGGGACCCTACGAGCAGTACTTC.

This clone was seen only once. V usage is TRBV5-6 and J usage is TRBJ1-1, with 7 positions matching TRBD1. Germline trimming cut 2 bases from V and 7 bases from J; bases unmatched to any gene: 14. This CDR3 is 16 amino acids long. Germline CDR1 reads SGHDT; CDR2 reads YYEEEE. The CDR3, as DNA: TGTGCCAGCAGCTTAAGACAGGGAGGGATAGTTGGTGAAGCTTTCTTT. Its translation is CASSLRQGGIVGEAFF.

This rearrangement joins TRBV21-1 to TRBJ1-2; the table's D gene call, TRBD1, was not cross checked with the DNA. TRBV21-1 is given as a pseudogene. The CDR3 is 18 amino acids. The CDR3 spells CASSKDPARAQANYGYTF. In DNA, the CDR3 is TGTGCCAGCAGCAAAGATCCCGCCAGGGCCCAAGCTAACTATGGCTACACCTTC.

This sequence joins TRBV7-2 and TRBJ2-2; TRBD2 is a possible D gene (7 bases). CDR1 and CDR2 from the germline V gene are SGHTA and FQGNSA. The CDR3 sequence is 18 residues long. Trimming pared 0 bases from V and 6 bases from J, leaving 20 bases between. The CDR3 loop reads CASSLARGAGIVSGELFF. The CDR3 bases are TGTGCCAGCAGCTTAGCTCGGGGGGCGGGGATAGTGTCCGGGGAGCTGTTTTTT.

The genes are TRBV7-2 and TRBJ1-2; no definite D call. The V gene's germline CDR1 is SGHTA and CDR2 FQGNSA. V was clipped by 0 bases and J by 0 bases, with 8 bases between them. The CDR3 runs 15 residues. In DNA form, the CDR3 reads TGTGCCAGCAGCTTAGCAGGGTTAGCTAACTATGGCTACACCTTC. Translating it yields CASSLAGLANYGYTF.